These 30 T cell receptor beta chains came from one sample sequenced in a study of cytomegalovirus exposure and HLA in healthy donors. Amplification used 60 Vbeta primers and 13 Jbeta primers. TCRdb's table, derived via immunoSEQ multiplex PCR, lists solely in-frame clones and lacks some. Of about 160,000 clones listed, approximately 80% are singletons. Material for sequencing was PBMCs. Receptors were obtained from a woman aged 45-60 years in good health and CMV-seronegative.

The J gene is TRBJ2-3, the V gene TRBV18; the match to TRBD1 covers 9 bases. J lost 1 base, V lost 4 bases, and 6 bases had no gene match. The CDR3 spans 16 residues. The germline V gene has CDR1 KGHSH and CDR2 LQKENI. CDR3 nucleotide sequence: TGTGCCAGCTCACAAACGGACAGGGGAGGCACAGATACGCAGTATTTT. Translated, it gives CASSQTDRGGTDTQYF.

This CDR3 is CASSLVSGASDTQYF. CDR3 DNA: TGTGCCAGCAGCTTAGTCAGCGGGGCCTCAGATACGCAGTATTTT. The chain uses TRBV11-2 and TRBJ2-3; 7 nucleotides align to TRBD2. With V trimmed by 1 base and J by 4 bases, 5 bases remained unmatched. This CDR3 region has 15 residues. CDR1 and CDR2 from the germline V gene are SGHAT and FQNNGV.

The chain carries TRBV18 and TRBJ2-3; 10 positions match TRBD2. This CDR3 has 15 amino acids. The germline V gene has CDR1 KGHSH and CDR2 LQKENI. The V gene end was trimmed by 5 bases and the J gene end by 5 bases; junction bases not matched to a gene: 7. In DNA, the CDR3 is TGTGCCAGCTCAGTTTCTAGCGGGGGAAGAGATACGCAGTATTTT. Translated: CASSVSSGGRDTQYF. The complete variable domain, with remaining parts taken from reference TRBV18 and TRBJ2-3, reads NAGVMQNPRHLVRRRGQEARLRCSPMKGHSHVYWYRQLPEEGLKFMVYLQKENIIDESGMPKERFSAEFPKEGPSILRIQQVVRGDSAAYFCASSVSSGGRDTQYFGPGTRLTVL.

The chain links TRBV5-8 to TRBJ1-2; 8 bases align to TRBD1. Germline CDR1 is SGHTS and CDR2 is YDEGEE. The CDR3 spans 18 residues. The V and J ends lost 4 bases and 4 bases, in that order; junction bases with no gene match: 18. In nucleotides, the CDR3 is TGTGCCAGCAGCCCCGGCAGGGGGCATTCCACCGCCCTCTATGGCTACACCTTC. As protein: CASSPGRGHSTALYGYTF.

This chain uses TRBV7-9 with TRBJ2-1, with TRBD2 identical over 7 bases. In germline, CDR1 is SEHNR, CDR2 FQNEAQ (reference sequence). Losses at the gene ends were 0 bases for V and 0 bases for J; bases not matched to a gene: 11. This CDR3 is 19 amino acids long. The DNA of the CDR3 is TGTGCCAGCAGCTTAGCGCGGTTAGCGGGTCTTCTCTCCTACAATGAGCAGTTCTTC. Translating gives CASSLARLAGLLSYNEQFF.

CDR3 amino acids: CASSFRDRGHTEAFF. DNA for the CDR3: TGTGCCAGCAGCTTTAGGGACAGGGGGCACACTGAAGCTTTCTTT. The V and J genes are TRBV7-2 and TRBJ1-1; 12 bases fit TRBD1. The CDR3 loop spans 15 amino acids. The V segment lost 3 bases and the J segment 3 bases; nucleotides outside the gene matches: 2. CDR1 is SGHTA, CDR2 FQGNSA, per germline.

The rearrangement links TRBV28 to TRBJ2-1; no reliable D call. Trimming removed 4 bases at V and 7 bases at J, with 8 bases between. The CDR3 is made up of 12 amino acids. Germline values: CDR1 MDHEN, CDR2 SYDVKM. The CDR3 protein is CASSSPGNEQFF. The CDR3 DNA is TGTGCCAGCAGTTCGCCCGGGAATGAGCAGTTCTTC. The full variable domain, with the rest looked up from reference TRBV28 and TRBJ2-1, is DVKVTQSSRYLVKRTGEKVFLECVQDMDHENMFWYRQDPGLGLRLIYFSYDVKMKEKGDIPEGYSVSREKKERFSLILESASTNQTSMYLCASSSPGNEQFFGPGTRLTVL.

This sequence joins TRBV9 and TRBJ1-1; 7 bases are a match to TRBD1. Germline V gene data show CDR1 as SGDLS and CDR2 as YYNGEE. CDR3 length: 15 amino acids. The V gene end was trimmed by 0 bases and the J gene end by 3 bases; junction bases not matched to a gene: 5. DNA for the CDR3: TGTGCCAGCAGCGTAGGGGGCAGGGGGGACACTGAAGCTTTCTTT. Translation gives CASSVGGRGDTEAFF. Combining the CDR3 with reference TRBV9 and TRBJ1-1 gives the whole variable domain DSGVTQTPKHLITATGQRVTLRCSPRSGDLSVYWYQQSLDQGLQFLIQYYNGEERAKGNILERFSAQQFPDLHSELNLSSLELGDSALYFCASSVGGRGDTEAFFGQGTRLTVV.

CDR3 residues: CASSLKGEMSYEQYF. Written as DNA, the CDR3 is TGCGCCAGCAGCTTGAAGGGAGAGATGTCCTACGAGCAGTACTTC. The genes are TRBV5-1 and TRBJ2-7; weak D call: TRBD2 (5 bases). The CDR3 consists of 15 residues. Trimming cost V 1 base and J 1 base, with 12 bases left between them. Looked up from germline, CDR1 is SGHRS and CDR2 is YFSETQ.

V gene TRBV11-2 combines with J gene TRBJ2-7, with D possibly TRBD2 on 5 matching bases. The V gene lost 5 bases and the J gene lost 6 bases, with 20 bases spanning the gap. The CDR3 loop spans 15 amino acids. CDR1 SGHAT and CDR2 FQNNGV come from the germline V gene. The CDR3, as DNA: TGTGCCAGCAGCCCGCCGGGGATGGGTATTAGCGAGCAGTACTTC. The encoded protein is CASSPPGMGISEQYF.

The V gene is TRBV28, the J gene TRBJ1-5; TRBD1 is a possible D gene (6 bases). Trimming shortened V by 10 bases and J by 5 bases, and 24 bases separated the two germline ends. CDR3 length equals 16 residues. Germline V gives CDR1 MDHEN, CDR2 SYDVKM. The CDR3 DNA is TGTGCCACTAAGGGGGGGGGAAAAAATGAGCATCAGCCCCAGCATTTT. This translates into CATKGGGKNEHQPQHF. The whole variable domain, remainder taken from reference TRBV28 and TRBJ1-5, is DVKVTQSSRYLVKRTGEKVFLECVQDMDHENMFWYRQDPGLGLRLIYFSYDVKMKEKGDIPEGYSVSREKKERFSLILESASTNQTSMYLCATKGGGKNEHQPQHFGDGTRLSIL.

The gene calls are TRBV12-5 and TRBJ1-2, with D tentatively TRBD1 (6 bases). The V end lost 11 bases, the J end lost 12 bases, and 22 bases lay between the germline ends. In germline, CDR1 is LGHNT, CDR2 FRNRAP. CDR3 length equals 12 residues. CDR3 coding DNA: TGTGCTCTATTGCCCCCTACAGGGTTAGACACCTTC. It encodes CALLPPTGLDTF.

J is TRBJ1-1 and V is TRBV19; TRBD1 might be the D (6 bases). Germline-derived CDR1 and CDR2 are LNHDA and SQIVND (reference sequence). V was pared by 4 bases and J by 0 bases, with 12 bases between. CDR3 length: 15 amino acids. CDR3 residues: CASSTTGLMNTEAFF. The CDR3 DNA is TGTGCCAGTAGTACCACAGGGCTTATGAACACTGAAGCTTTCTTT.

J is TRBJ2-3 and V is TRBV5-1; 9 positions agree with TRBD1. With 1 base clipped from V and 4 bases from J, the junction kept 4 bases outside the gene matches. Germline lookup yields CDR1 SGHRS and CDR2 YFSETQ. The CDR3 length is 15 residues. CDR3 loop: CASSLQQGAPDTQYF. In nucleotides, the CDR3 is TGCGCCAGCAGCTTGCAACAGGGGGCCCCAGATACGCAGTATTTT. The full variable domain, completed using reference TRBV5-1 and TRBJ2-3, is KAGVTQTPRYLIKTRGQQVTLSCSPISGHRSVSWYQQTPGQGLQFLFEYFSETQRNKGNFPGRFSGRQFSNSRSEMNVSTLELGDSALYLCASSLQQGAPDTQYFGPGTRLTVL.

V is TRBV2 and J is TRBJ1-1, with no clear D. Germline CDR1 SNHLY, CDR2 FYNNEI. V was trimmed by 7 bases and J by 2 bases, leaving 14 bases between them. The CDR3 has 14 amino acids. The CDR3 protein is CASMGTRVNTEAFF. CDR3 bases: TGTGCCAGCATGGGCACTCGCGTTAACACTGAAGCTTTCTTT.

This clone came up a few times. The chain links TRBV7-3 to TRBJ2-6; 7 nucleotides line up with TRBD1. CDR1 is SGHTA and CDR2 is FQGTGA in the germline V gene. The junction had 5 bases not matched to a gene; V was cut back by 2 bases and J by 4 bases. The CDR3 loop spans 16 amino acids. CDR3: CASSLPTGVGANVLTF. CDR3 coding DNA: TGTGCCAGCAGCTTACCTACAGGGGTCGGGGCCAACGTCCTGACTTTC.

The chain carries TRBV4-3 and TRBJ1-2, with 10 nucleotides matching TRBD1. This CDR3 region has 17 residues. Trimming took 4 bases from V and 1 from J; bases not matched to a gene: 9. Germline values: CDR1 LGHNA, CDR2 YSLEER. The CDR3 nucleotides are TGCGCCAGCAGCCCGGAGACAGGGGGCAGTTTTAACTATGGCTACACCTTC. Translated, it gives CASSPETGGSFNYGYTF.

The sample holds a few counts of this clone. V gene TRBV6-5 combines with J gene TRBJ2-7; D may be TRBD1 (6 bases). This CDR3 comprises 16 residues. CDR1 and CDR2 (germline): MNHEY, SVGAGI. The V gene lost 0 bases and the J gene lost 2 bases, with 14 bases spanning the gap. This chain's CDR3 is CASSYSIGTPTYEQYF. The CDR3 region has the DNA TGTGCCAGCAGTTACTCAATCGGGACACCCACCTACGAGCAGTACTTC.

This clone was observed a few times. The rearrangement uses TRBV5-1 and TRBJ1-2, with D possibly TRBD1 on 5 matching bases. V was clipped by 4 bases and J by 0 bases, with 13 bases between them. The CDR3 loop spans 15 amino acids. The germline CDR1 and CDR2 sequences are SGHRS and YFSETQ. The CDR3 reads CASSTDRDANYGYTF. CDR3 bases: TGCGCCAGCAGCACAGACAGAGACGCTAACTATGGCTACACCTTC.

This clone was seen once. V usage is TRBV2 and J usage is TRBJ2-7, with 9 bases identical to TRBD2. The CDR3 is 14 residues long. Trimming at V came to 6 bases and at J to 3 bases, leaving 6 bases not matched to a gene. Germline V CDR1 and CDR2: SNHLY, FYNNEI. CDR3 protein: CASRVAGVSYEQYF. As DNA, the CDR3 is TGTGCCAGCAGGGTAGCGGGAGTCAGCTACGAGCAGTACTTC.

This clone was picked up a small number of times. V and J are TRBV5-1 and TRBJ1-1; D might be TRBD1 (6 bases). CDR1 and CDR2 (germline): SGHRS, YFSETQ. The CDR3 is 14 residues long. V lost 5 bases, J lost 1 base, and 12 bases lay in between. This CDR3 reads CASRAGQQNTEAFF. CDR3 nucleotides: TGCGCCAGCAGGGCCGGACAGCAGAACACTGAAGCTTTCTTT.

This chain uses TRBV7-2 with TRBJ1-2; 7 bases are a match to TRBD1. CDR3 size: 15 residues. Per the germline V gene, CDR1 is SGHTA and CDR2 is FQGNSA. Unmatched junction bases numbered 10, after V lost 5 bases and J lost 4 bases. The CDR3 sequence: CASSPRQGTSYGYTF. CDR3 in DNA: TGTGCCAGCAGCCCCCGACAGGGTACGAGCTATGGCTACACCTTC.

V usage is TRBV7-9 and J usage is TRBJ1-1, with TRBD1 as a possible D gene (5 bases). Germline CDR1 reads SEHNR; CDR2 reads FQNEAQ (reference sequence). Trimming stripped 2 bases from V and 0 bases from J, with 10 bases between. The CDR3 runs to 15 residues. The CDR3 nucleotides are TGTGCCAGCAGCTTACCACGGGACTTGAACACTGAAGCTTTCTTT. Protein: CASSLPRDLNTEAFF.

This chain joins TRBV13 and TRBJ1-5, with 12 positions matching TRBD1. With 8 bases clipped from V and 5 bases from J, the junction kept 7 bases outside the gene matches. Per the germline V gene, CDR1 is PRHDT and CDR2 is FYEKMQ (reference sequence). There are 15 residues in the CDR3. The CDR3 here is CASGRRDRGHQPQHF. Written as DNA, the CDR3 is TGTGCCAGCGGGAGAAGGGACAGGGGGCATCAGCCCCAGCATTTT. Full variable domain (remainder filled in from reference TRBV13 and TRBJ1-5): AAGVIQSPRHLIKEKRETATLKCYPIPRHDTVYWYQQGPGQDPQFLISFYEKMQSDKGSIPDRFSAQQFSDYHSELNMSSLELGDSALYFCASGRRDRGHQPQHFGDGTRLSIL.

The rearrangement joins TRBV19 to TRBJ1-2, with D possibly matching TRBD1 (5 bases). The CDR3 runs to 16 residues. The V end was cut by 5 bases, the J end by 7 bases, with 23 bases between. From germline, CDR1 is LNHDA and CDR2 SQIVND (reference sequence). DNA for the CDR3: TGTGCCAGTAGTGTTCGCCCGGGCAGGTCCAGGGCTGGCTACACCTTC. Translated: CASSVRPGRSRAGYTF. Full variable domain (remainder filled in from reference TRBV19 and TRBJ1-2): DGGITQSPKYLFRKEGQNVTLSCEQNLNHDAMYWYRQDPGQGLRLIYYSQIVNDFQKGDIAEGYSVSREKKESFPLTVTSAQKNPTAFYLCASSVRPGRSRAGYTFGSGTRLTVV.

The V and J genes are TRBV2 and TRBJ2-7; 9 bases are shared with TRBD1. The CDR3 totals 15 residues. Germline-derived CDR1 and CDR2 are SNHLY and FYNNEI. Trimming at V came to 1 base and at J to 0 bases, leaving 1 base not matched to a gene. This CDR3 is CASSEEGQGSYEQYF. CDR3 DNA sequence: TGTGCCAGCAGTGAAGAGGGACAGGGCTCCTACGAGCAGTACTTC.

The rearrangement uses TRBV19 and TRBJ2-2, with unresolved D. The germline V gene encodes CDR1 LNHDA and CDR2 SQIVND (reference sequence). V lost 6 bases to trimming and J lost 3 bases, with 11 bases between them. The CDR3 has 14 amino acids. The CDR3: CASRAGTDTGELFF. CDR3 DNA sequence: TGTGCCAGTAGGGCAGGAACGGACACCGGGGAGCTGTTTTTT.

The chain carries TRBV13 and TRBJ2-7; D may be TRBD1 (5 bases). Germline assignment: CDR1 PRHDT and CDR2 FYEKMQ (reference sequence). The CDR3 length is 14 residues. With 0 bases removed from V and 3 bases from J, the gap between germline ends came to 9 bases. The CDR3 protein is CASSLGQGVYEQYF. CDR3 DNA sequence: TGTGCCAGCAGCTTAGGGCAGGGCGTCTACGAGCAGTACTTC. Using reference TRBV13 and TRBJ2-7 for the parts outside the CDR3, the full variable domain is AAGVIQSPRHLIKEKRETATLKCYPIPRHDTVYWYQQGPGQDPQFLISFYEKMQSDKGSIPDRFSAQQFSDYHSELNMSSLELGDSALYFCASSLGQGVYEQYFGPGTRLTVT.

The chain combines TRBV27 with TRBJ1-1, with 7 bases lining up with TRBD1. The V and J ends lost 8 bases and 6 bases, in that order; junction bases with no gene match: 12. The CDR3 contains 14 residues. Germline V lookup: CDR1 MNHEY, CDR2 SMNVEV (reference sequence). CDR3 sequence reads: CASFSLQGFAEAFF. The CDR3, as DNA: TGTGCCAGCTTTTCGCTACAGGGGTTCGCTGAAGCTTTCTTT.

The chain recombines TRBV18 with TRBJ1-1; D is unresolved. This CDR3 comprises 12 residues. V lost 0 bases to trimming and J lost 8 bases, with 7 bases between them. Per the germline V gene, CDR1 is KGHSH and CDR2 is LQKENI. CDR3 DNA: TGTGCCAGCTCACCACCACAGACGGAAGCTTTCTTT. Its protein is CASSPPQTEAFF.